Following are 20 T cell receptor beta chains from one sample sequenced in a study of blood T cell repertoires in COVID-19. Generated by immunoSEQ multiplex PCR, the TCRdb table keeps only in-frame clones and is missing some. The table shows 300,000 or so clones, with about nine tenths occurring only once. The specimen sequenced was peripheral blood. Receptors originate from a man aged 45-65 years with active or convalescent COVID-19.

The CDR3 loop reads CASSAGTSGRGAQYF. The CDR3 nucleotides read TGTGCCAGCAGCGCGGGGACTAGCGGGAGGGGGGCCCAGTACTTC. The genes are TRBV13 and TRBJ2-5, with 16 nucleotides matching TRBD2. V dropped 5 bases and J dropped 9; count of bases not matched to a gene: 6. The CDR3 has 15 amino acids. Germline values: CDR1 PRHDT, CDR2 FYEKMQ (reference sequence).

The chain combines TRBV5-6 with TRBJ1-2, with D uncertain. The CDR3 has 12 residues. Per the germline V gene, CDR1 is SGHDT and CDR2 is YYEEEE. V lost 4 bases to trimming and J lost 0 bases, with 4 bases between them. This CDR3 reads CASSPANYGYTF. The CDR3 bases are TGTGCCAGCAGCCCAGCTAACTATGGCTACACCTTC.

The chain combines TRBV18 with TRBJ2-3, with D unresolved. Per germline, CDR1 KGHSH and CDR2 LQKENI. The CDR3 totals 13 residues. The V gene lost 3 bases and the J gene lost 9 bases, with 13 bases spanning the gap. In DNA, the CDR3 is TGTGCCAGCTCACCGCCATCCAAAGAGACGCAGTATTTT. Amino acid sequence: CASSPPSKETQYF.

The chain employs TRBV13 and TRBJ1-1; D not certain. There are 16 residues in the CDR3. V shed 3 bases and J shed 5 bases, with 19 bases lying between them. Germline V gene lookup returns CDR1 PRHDT and CDR2 FYEKMQ (reference sequence). The chain's CDR3 is CASSFSLDGRKTEAFF. CDR3 coding DNA: TGTGCCAGCAGCTTCAGTTTGGACGGGAGGAAGACTGAAGCTTTCTTT.

DNA for the CDR3: TGTGCCATTCGGGACAGGGGTGGTGAAAAACTGTTTTTT. Protein: CAIRDRGGEKLFF. The chain couples TRBV6-6 to TRBJ1-4, with 10 bases that match TRBD1. Trimming cost V 10 bases and J 7 bases; bases outside gene matches: 6. The CDR3 sequence is 13 residues long. In germline, CDR1 is MNHNY, CDR2 SVGAGI (reference sequence).

The chain recombines TRBV2 with TRBJ1-5, with D possibly TRBD1 on 5 matching bases. Germline V gene lookup returns CDR1 SNHLY and CDR2 FYNNEI. V lost 7 bases to trimming and J lost 6 bases, with 13 bases between them. CDR3 size: 13 residues. The CDR3 here is CASTRDLSQPQHF. CDR3 DNA: TGTGCCAGCACCAGGGATTTGTCTCAGCCCCAGCATTTT.

The chain employs TRBV30 and TRBJ2-7; 10 nucleotides match TRBD2. The CDR3 totals 14 residues. CDR1 is GTSNPN and CDR2 is SVGIG in the germline V gene (reference sequence). V was clipped by 2 bases and J by 7 bases; unmatched bases: 8. The CDR3 nucleotides are TGTGCCTGGAGTCGCGCCCTAGCGGGAGTTGAGCAGTACTTC. Translation gives CAWSRALAGVEQYF.

The CDR3 loop reads CASTPGQGYGYTF. The CDR3 region has the DNA TGTGCCAGCACCCCCGGACAGGGTTATGGCTACACCTTC. The chain links TRBV12-3 or TRBV12-4 to TRBJ1-2; 8 bases agree with TRBD1. With V trimmed by 7 bases and J by 5 bases, 6 bases remained unmatched. The CDR3 consists of 13 residues.

This chain links TRBV28 with TRBJ2-7; 10 bases match TRBD1. The J segment lost 0 bases and the V segment lost 6 bases, leaving 5 bases of the junction unmatched. The germline V gene has CDR1 MDHEN and CDR2 SYDVKM. This CDR3 spans 15 amino acids. This CDR3 is CASSRGTGASYEQYF. CDR3 sequence (DNA): TGTGCCAGCAGCCGCGGGACAGGGGCCTCCTACGAGCAGTACTTC.

This sequence joins TRBV28 and TRBJ2-7; D possibly corresponds to TRBD2 (5 bases). Germline V gives CDR1 MDHEN, CDR2 SYDVKM. The CDR3 runs to 15 residues. Trimming removed 5 bases at V and 2 bases at J, with 16 bases between. This CDR3 reads CASSVTRAGTYEQYF. CDR3 nucleotide sequence: TGTGCCAGCAGTGTCACTAGGGCCGGTACCTACGAGCAGTACTTC.

V is TRBV5-4 and J is TRBJ2-7; D is possibly TRBD2 (6 bases). Germline CDR1 is SGHNT and CDR2 is YYREEE (reference sequence). Trimming took 9 bases from V and 4 from J, leaving 11 bases between them. The CDR3 runs 11 residues. The chain's CDR3 is CATSGGYEQYF. CDR3 DNA: TGTGCCACTTCCGGGGGATACGAGCAGTACTTC.

The chain links TRBV11-2 to TRBJ1-3, with a possible D match to TRBD1 (6 bases). The germline gives CDR1 SGHAT, CDR2 FQNNGV. The CDR3 covers 15 residues. Trimming took 6 bases from V and 0 from J, leaving 12 bases between them. As DNA, the CDR3 is TGTGCCAGCAGGGACAGTCTCAACTCTGGAAACACCATATATTTT. Translation gives CASRDSLNSGNTIYF.

A few counts support this clone. The V gene is TRBV7-9, the J gene TRBJ1-5; 7 bases are a match to TRBD1. With 4 bases clipped from V and 1 base from J, the junction kept 10 bases outside the gene matches. The CDR3 has 17 residues. Germline V gives CDR1 SEHNR, CDR2 FQNEAQ (reference sequence). CDR3 in amino acids: CASSSTTGEMSNQPQHF. The CDR3 nucleotides are TGTGCCAGCAGCTCCACTACAGGGGAGATGAGCAATCAGCCCCAGCATTTT. Full variable domain (rest looked up from reference TRBV7-9 and TRBJ1-5): DTGVSQNPRHKITKRGQNVTFRCDPISEHNRLYWYRQTLGQGPEFLTYFQNEAQLEKSRLLSDRFSAERPKGSFSTLEIQRTEQGDSAMYLCASSSTTGEMSNQPQHFGDGTRLSIL.

This chain uses TRBV5-1 with TRBJ2-5; 7 bases match TRBD2. This CDR3 is built from 16 residues. V lost 0 bases to trimming and J lost 1 base; unmatched junction nucleotides: 6. The V gene's germline CDR1 is SGHRS and CDR2 YFSETQ. The CDR3 coding sequence is TGCGCCAGCAGCTTGGTAAGTCTAGCGGCCCAAGAGACCCAGTACTTC. Amino acids: CASSLVSLAAQETQYF.

V usage is TRBV5-1 and J usage is TRBJ1-2; D unresolved. V was clipped by 1 base and J by 4 bases, with 8 bases between them. The CDR3 loop spans 13 amino acids. Germline-derived CDR1 and CDR2 are SGHRS and YFSETQ. The DNA of the CDR3 is TGCGCCAGCAGCTTGCCGGGTCTCTATGGCTACACCTTC. This translates into CASSLPGLYGYTF.

The V and J genes are TRBV18 and TRBJ1-2; D is uncertain. The CDR3 is made up of 14 amino acids. Germline lookup yields CDR1 KGHSH and CDR2 LQKENI. V was shortened by 0 bases and J by 8 bases, with 13 bases between the two germline ends. DNA for the CDR3: TGTGCCAGCTCACCACCGGCGAGGGTGGCGGGCTACACCTTC. Residues: CASSPPARVAGYTF.

The chain carries TRBV30 and TRBJ2-1; 7 bases fit TRBD2. Looked up from germline, CDR1 is GTSNPN and CDR2 is SVGIG (reference sequence). The CDR3 totals 13 residues. This chain's CDR3 is CAAAGIRYNEQFF. For the CDR3, the DNA is TGTGCGGCAGCGGGGATCAGGTACAATGAGCAGTTCTTC.

The rearrangement joins TRBV9 to TRBJ2-3; D remains ambiguous. The germline gives CDR1 SGDLS, CDR2 YYNGEE. Between the trimmed V and J ends, which lost 0 bases and 0 bases, there was a span of 5 bases. This CDR3 spans 14 amino acids. The CDR3 reads CASSVDSSTDTQYF. Written as DNA, the CDR3 is TGTGCCAGCAGCGTAGATAGTAGCACAGATACGCAGTATTTT.

The genes are TRBV19 and TRBJ1-3; 10 bases match TRBD1. V dropped 5 bases and J dropped 1; count of bases not matched to a gene: 5. The germline V gene has CDR1 LNHDA and CDR2 SQIVND (reference sequence). This CDR3 has 16 residues. The CDR3 nucleotides are TGTGCCAGTAGTCCCTGGGACAGGGGATCTGGAAACACCATATATTTT. Translating it yields CASSPWDRGSGNTIYF.

Written as DNA, the CDR3 is TGTGCCAGCTCGAGACAGGGGGGTATATCCAATCAGCCCCAGCATTTT. Translated: CASSRQGGISNQPQHF. The genes are TRBV18 and TRBJ1-5; 9 bases align to TRBD1. J was trimmed by 3 bases and V by 6 bases; bases with no gene match: 9. CDR3 length: 16 amino acids. Germline loops: CDR1 KGHSH, CDR2 LQKENI.